The clone carrying this T cell receptor (beta chain) appeared a single time. Looked up from germline, CDR1 is KGHSH and CDR2 is LQKENI. The CDR3 consists of 13 residues. V lost 4 bases and J lost 6; bases outside the gene matches: 2. This sample is part of a study of blood T cell repertoires in COVID-19. Study-level information: Sample material is recorded as cDNA or gDNA derived from T cells, B-cell-depleted T cells, or PBMCs.

Under the authors' procedure: By means of reference gene primer amplification, nucleated cell counts were estimated. The method was immunoSEQ multiplex PCR; TCRdb's version includes in-frame clones alone and lacks a portion of them. Clone size and the V and J calls come from that table; the DNA yielded D and trimming. The repertoire consists of about 300,000 clones, with 80% to 95% occurring once and the leading ten covering approximately 7.5%. This sequence was found in a woman aged 25 to 39 with COVID-19, enrolled during active disease. The chain combines TRBV18 with TRBJ2-2; 7 positions agree with TRBD1. The material sequenced was peripheral blood. This CDR3 reads CASSLDRAGELFF. The DNA for the CDR3 is TGTGCCAGCTCACTCGACAGGGCCGGGGAGCTGTTTTTT.